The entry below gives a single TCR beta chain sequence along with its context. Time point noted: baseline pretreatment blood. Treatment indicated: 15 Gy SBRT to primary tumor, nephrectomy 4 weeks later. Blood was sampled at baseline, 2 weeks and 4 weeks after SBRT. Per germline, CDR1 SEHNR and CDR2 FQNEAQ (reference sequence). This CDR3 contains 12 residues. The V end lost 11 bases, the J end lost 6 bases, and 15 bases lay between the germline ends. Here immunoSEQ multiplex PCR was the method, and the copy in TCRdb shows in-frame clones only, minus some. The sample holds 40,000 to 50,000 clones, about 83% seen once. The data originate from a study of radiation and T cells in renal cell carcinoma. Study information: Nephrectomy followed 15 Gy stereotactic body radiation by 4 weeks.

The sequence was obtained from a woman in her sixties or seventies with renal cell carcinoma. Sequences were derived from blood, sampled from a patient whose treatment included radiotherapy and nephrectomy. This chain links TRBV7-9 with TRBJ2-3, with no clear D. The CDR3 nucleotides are TGTGCCGTTGCAGACCCACCGGATACGCAGTATTTT. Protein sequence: CAVADPPDTQYF.